This passage covers 26 T cell receptor beta chains from one sample sequenced in a study of blood T cell repertoires in COVID-19 (dated by TCRdb to about 2020). Library preparation employed the immunoSEQ multiplex PCR assay. TCRdb obtained this table from immuneACCESS and retained in-frame rearrangements with V and J assigned. These tables miss some clones; where compared with another copy, unresolved V genes account for less than half of the shortfall, and the remainder is unexplained. The sample data list approximately 98,000 clones, and around four fifths of these were observed just once. The top ten hold just over 4% of the sample. Input material: peripheral blood. The source is a woman between 70 and 85 years old with acute or convalescent COVID-19.

The chain joins TRBV10-1 to TRBJ2-3; 9 nucleotides match TRBD1. With V trimmed by 0 bases and J by 5 bases, 6 bases remained unmatched. This CDR3 region has 16 residues. Germline values: CDR1 WNHNN, CDR2 SYGVQD (reference sequence). The CDR3 DNA sequence: TGCGCCAGCAGTGAGTCTTGGACAGGGGATGGAGATACGCAGTATTTT. Its translation: CASSESWTGDGDTQYF.

This chain uses TRBV28 with TRBJ2-6, with 11 bases matching TRBD1. The length of the CDR3 is 16 residues. Germline trimming cut 5 bases from V and 2 bases from J; bases unmatched to any gene: 2. Germline V lookup: CDR1 MDHEN, CDR2 SYDVKM. The CDR3 reads CASSGQGATGANVLTF. CDR3 coding DNA: TGTGCCAGCAGTGGACAGGGGGCTACTGGGGCCAACGTCCTGACTTTC.

The rearrangement joins TRBV18 to TRBJ1-4; D not resolved. From germline, CDR1 is KGHSH and CDR2 LQKENI. V was clipped by 2 bases and J by 8 bases, with 6 bases between them. This CDR3 spans 12 amino acids. CDR3 loop: CASSPETEKLFF. CDR3 in DNA: TGTGCCAGCTCACCAGAGACAGAAAAACTGTTTTTT.

V and J are TRBV28 and TRBJ1-4; D call uncertain. V lost 4 bases, J lost 5 bases, and 11 bases lay in between. The CDR3 is made up of 14 amino acids. CDR1 and CDR2 from the germline V gene are MDHEN and SYDVKM. CDR3 sequence: CASSSAGLNEKLFF. In DNA, the CDR3 is TGTGCCAGCAGTTCGGCAGGCTTAAATGAAAAACTGTTTTTT.

The chain links TRBV6-6 to TRBJ2-1, with a possible D match to TRBD2 (5 bases). The CDR3 runs to 15 residues. Germline CDR1 and CDR2: MNHNY and SVGAGI (reference sequence). Trimming stripped 2 bases from V and 2 bases from J, with 10 bases between. This chain's CDR3 is CASSYRGPPYNEQFF. The CDR3 coding sequence is TGTGCCAGCAGTTACCGAGGGCCTCCCTACAATGAGCAGTTCTTC.

V is TRBV11-3 and J is TRBJ2-1, with 12 positions matching TRBD2. V lost 5 bases, J lost 8 bases, and 10 bases stayed unmatched. CDR3 length: 16 residues. Germline V lookup: CDR1 SGHNT, CDR2 YENEEA. DNA for the CDR3: TGTGCCAGCAGCGACCGATCTAGCGGGAGGGAAGATGAGCAGTTCTTC. Its translation is CASSDRSSGREDEQFF.

This rearrangement joins TRBV6-5 to TRBJ1-6, with 8 bases fitting TRBD1. CDR3 length equals 15 residues. Germline CDR1 and CDR2: MNHEY and SVGAGI. The ends lost 4 bases at V and 6 bases at J; junction bases unmatched: 5. CDR3 residues: CASSSRTGSNSPLHF. Here the CDR3 DNA reads TGTGCCAGCAGTTCCCGGACAGGGTCTAATTCACCCCTCCACTTT.

This chain joins TRBV27 and TRBJ1-2, with D possibly being TRBD1 (6 bases). V gave up 10 bases and J gave up 3 bases, with 24 bases separating them. Germline CDR1 is MNHEY and CDR2 is SMNVEV (reference sequence). The CDR3 has 16 residues. CDR3 coding DNA: TGTGCCACCTTCCACCGGGGAAGGGGGTACCACTATGGCTACACCTTC. Its protein product is CATFHRGRGYHYGYTF.

The rearrangement uses TRBV6-1 and TRBJ2-7, with 7 nucleotides matching TRBD1. CDR1 is MNHNS, CDR2 SASEGT, per germline. The CDR3 length is 16 residues. The ends lost 3 bases at V and 0 bases at J; junction bases unmatched: 8. The CDR3: CASSDFRDRASYEQYV. DNA of the CDR3: TGTGCCAGCAGTGACTTCCGAGACAGGGCCTCCTACGAGCAGTACGTC.

The chain has TRBV6-2 or TRBV6-3 and TRBJ1-5; 9 nucleotides line up with TRBD1. The CDR3 covers 15 residues. Germline CDR1 and CDR2: MNHEY and SVGEGT. Losses at the gene ends were 4 bases for V and 5 bases for J; bases not matched to a gene: 6. The CDR3 nucleotides are TGTGCCAGCAGTTCCGGGACAGGGTATGATCAGCCCCAGCATTTT. This sequence encodes CASSSGTGYDQPQHF.

V gene TRBV6-5 combines with J gene TRBJ1-3; D may be TRBD1 (5 bases). The CDR3 loop spans 14 amino acids. Germline-derived CDR1 and CDR2 are MNHEY and SVGAGI. V was shortened by 6 bases and J by 8 bases, with 17 bases between the two germline ends. CDR3 in amino acids: CASRSGTGLYTIYF. In nucleotides, the CDR3 is TGTGCCAGCAGGTCCGGGACGGGACTGTACACCATATATTTT.

The V and J genes are TRBV30 and TRBJ2-1; D is unclear. V lost 3 bases to trimming and J lost 2 bases, with 11 bases between them. This CDR3 is built from 14 residues. Looked up from germline, CDR1 is GTSNPN and CDR2 is SVGIG (reference sequence). CDR3 amino acids: CAWSGLSPYNEQFF. CDR3 coding DNA: TGTGCCTGGAGCGGGTTGAGCCCCTACAATGAGCAGTTCTTC.

The genes are TRBV28 and TRBJ1-5; 8 bases agree with TRBD1. The CDR3 is 16 residues long. Germline V gives CDR1 MDHEN, CDR2 SYDVKM. The V gene end was trimmed by 2 bases and the J gene end by 8 bases; junction bases not matched to a gene: 11. The CDR3, as DNA: TGTGCCAGCAGTTTACCACACGGACAGGGTGGTAAGCCCCAGCATTTT. Translation: CASSLPHGQGGKPQHF.

The V gene is TRBV30, the J gene TRBJ2-3; perhaps TRBD2 as D (6 bases). The CDR3 has 15 residues. V was pared by 5 bases and J by 3 bases, with 18 bases between. The germline V gene has CDR1 GTSNPN and CDR2 SVGIG (reference sequence). The CDR3 protein is CAWGSRVGRTDTQYF. The CDR3 coding sequence is TGTGCCTGGGGTAGCCGTGTCGGGAGAACAGATACGCAGTATTTT.

In nucleotides, the CDR3 is TGCAGCGTCCTCCTGGCGGGCGAGCAGTACGTC. Amino acids: CSVLLAGEQYV. This chain joins TRBV29-1 and TRBJ2-7; a weak D match, TRBD2 (5 bases). V was cut by 6 bases and J by 6 bases, with 12 bases left in between. The length of the CDR3 is 11 residues. Germline CDR1 is SQVTM and CDR2 is ANQGSEA.

This chain joins TRBV28 and TRBJ2-7, with D uncertain. V dropped 5 bases and J dropped 3 bases, with 17 bases sitting between them. This CDR3 has 15 residues. The V gene's germline CDR1 is MDHEN and CDR2 SYDVKM. The CDR3 coding sequence is TGTGCCAGCAGTCCGCCCTCCTACCCCCTCTACGAGCAGTACGTC. Translating gives CASSPPSYPLYEQYV.

This CDR3 reads CASSPRTRAGELFF. The CDR3 nucleotides read TGTGCCAGCAGCCCCCGGACTAGGGCCGGGGAGCTGTTTTTT. The J gene is TRBJ2-2, the V gene TRBV4-2; 7 nucleotides align to TRBD2. This CDR3 region has 14 residues. In germline, CDR1 is LGHNA, CDR2 YNFKEQ. With V trimmed by 4 bases and J by 6 bases, 5 bases remained unmatched.

This chain connects TRBV11-2 to TRBJ1-2, with 8 bases matching TRBD1. Trimming at V came to 5 bases and at J to 8 bases, leaving 13 bases not matched to a gene. CDR1 and CDR2 from the germline V gene are SGHAT and FQNNGV. The CDR3 is 15 residues long. The CDR3 bases are TGTGCCAGCAGCCTCGATCCTCAGGGGGCTGGGGGCTACACCTTC. Protein sequence: CASSLDPQGAGGYTF.

There are a few counts of this clone. The chain is built from TRBV7-9 and TRBJ1-2; TRBD1 is a possible D gene (5 bases). The CDR3 contains 15 residues. CDR1 is SEHNR, CDR2 FQNEAQ, per germline (reference sequence). V was cut by 2 bases and J by 6 bases, with 16 bases left in between. The chain's CDR3 is CASSLLFQAGHGYTF. CDR3 nucleotides: TGTGCCAGCAGCTTATTGTTCCAGGCGGGACATGGCTACACCTTC. Full variable domain (outside the CDR3, taken from reference TRBV7-9 and TRBJ1-2): DTGVSQNPRHKITKRGQNVTFRCDPISEHNRLYWYRQTLGQGPEFLTYFQNEAQLEKSRLLSDRFSAERPKGSFSTLEIQRTEQGDSAMYLCASSLLFQAGHGYTFGSGTRLTVV.

The CDR3 coding sequence is TGTGCCAGCAGCCCGCCCCGGACAGGGGGATTTTACGAGCAGTACTTC. Residues: CASSPPRTGGFYEQYF. The gene calls are TRBV11-2 and TRBJ2-7, with 10 nucleotides matching TRBD1. Losses at the gene ends were 5 bases for V and 4 bases for J; bases not matched to a gene: 11. The CDR3 extends over 16 amino acids. Germline values: CDR1 SGHAT, CDR2 FQNNGV.

For the CDR3, the DNA is TGTGCCAGCAGCCAAGATGAGACGGGTGAAAAACTGTTTTTT. As protein: CASSQDETGEKLFF. V is TRBV3-1 (or the pseudogene TRBV3-2) and J is TRBJ1-4, with D hard to call. In germline, CDR1 is LGHDT, CDR2 YNNKEL (reference sequence). V lost 0 bases to trimming and J lost 7 bases, with 9 bases between them. The CDR3 extends over 14 amino acids.

The chain recombines TRBV7-8 with TRBJ1-1; D gene uncertain. Germline-derived CDR1 and CDR2 are SGHVS and FQNEAQ. The length of the CDR3 is 15 residues. Trimming cost V 5 bases and J 5 bases, with 18 bases left between them. In nucleotides, the CDR3 is TGTGCCAGCAGCCAAAGGGAGGGTTCCGGGACTGAAGCTTTCTTT. It yields the protein CASSQREGSGTEAFF.

The chain links TRBV2 to TRBJ1-2; a possible D gene is TRBD1 (6 bases). This CDR3 is 13 amino acids long. Germline V lookup: CDR1 SNHLY, CDR2 FYNNEI. V dropped 2 bases and J dropped 4 bases, with 8 bases sitting between them. CDR3 bases: TGTGCCAGCAGTGAAATAGGGGGCTATGGCTACACCTTC. Its translation: CASSEIGGYGYTF.

The chain carries TRBV7-2 and TRBJ1-4; tentatively, D is TRBD1 (6 bases). V lost 4 bases to trimming and J lost 0 bases, with 12 bases between them. This CDR3 is built from 16 residues. Germline values: CDR1 SGHTA, CDR2 FQGNSA. CDR3 amino acids: CASSYAGVATNEKLFF. In DNA form, the CDR3 reads TGTGCCAGCAGCTACGCAGGGGTTGCAACTAATGAAAAACTGTTTTTT.

This clone appeared a single time. V usage is TRBV28 and J usage is TRBJ2-1; 8 bases map to TRBD2. J gave up 9 bases and V 2 bases, and 6 bases lay outside the gene matches. This CDR3 is 14 amino acids long. The germline V gene has CDR1 MDHEN and CDR2 SYDVKM. DNA of the CDR3: TGTGCCAGCAGTTTAAGCGGGAGCTTGGCTGAGCAGTTCTTC. It specifies CASSLSGSLAEQFF. Supplemented by reference TRBV28 and TRBJ2-1, the full variable domain reads DVKVTQSSRYLVKRTGEKVFLECVQDMDHENMFWYRQDPGLGLRLIYFSYDVKMKEKGDIPEGYSVSREKKERFSLILESASTNQTSMYLCASSLSGSLAEQFFGPGTRLTVL.

The chain employs TRBV5-4 and TRBJ2-3, with TRBD2 matching over 10 bases. Germline V gene data show CDR1 as SGHNT and CDR2 as YYREEE (reference sequence). Losses at the gene ends were 3 bases for V and 0 bases for J; bases not matched to a gene: 7. This CDR3 is built from 17 residues. The DNA of the CDR3 is TGTGCCAGCAGCTCCCCGGGACTAGCGTTGAGCACAGATACGCAGTATTTT. It specifies CASSSPGLALSTDTQYF.